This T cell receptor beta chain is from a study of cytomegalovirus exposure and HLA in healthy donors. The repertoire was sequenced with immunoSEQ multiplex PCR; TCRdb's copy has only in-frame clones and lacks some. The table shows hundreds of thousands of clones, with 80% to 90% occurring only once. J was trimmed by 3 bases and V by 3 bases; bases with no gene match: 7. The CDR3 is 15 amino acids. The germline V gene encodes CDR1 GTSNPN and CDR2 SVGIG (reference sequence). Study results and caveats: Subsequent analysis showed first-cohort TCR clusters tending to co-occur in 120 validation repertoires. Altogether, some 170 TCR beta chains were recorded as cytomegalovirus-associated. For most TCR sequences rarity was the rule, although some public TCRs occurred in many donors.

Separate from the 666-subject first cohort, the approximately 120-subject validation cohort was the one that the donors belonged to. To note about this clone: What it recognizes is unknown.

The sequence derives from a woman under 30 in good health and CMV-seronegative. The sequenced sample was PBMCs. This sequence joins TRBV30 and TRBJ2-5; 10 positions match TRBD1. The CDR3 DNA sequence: TGTGCCTGGAGGGACGACAGGGGGCGGGAAGAGACCCAGTACTTC. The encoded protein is CAWRDDRGREETQYF. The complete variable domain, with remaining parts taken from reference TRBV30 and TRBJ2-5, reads SQTIHQWPATLVQPVGSPLSLECTVEGTSNPNLYWYRQAAGRGLQLLFYSVGIGQISSEVPQNLSASRPQDRQFILSSKKLLLSDSGFYLCAWRDDRGREETQYFGPGTRLLVL.